This entry features one TCR beta chain sequence. Its specificity is unknown. The junction departs from the called germline gene at one end, perhaps through a read error. The study ran its PCR with 60 Vbeta and 13 Jbeta primers. The method was immunoSEQ multiplex PCR; TCRdb's version includes in-frame clones alone and lacks a portion of them. The repertoire holds roughly 99,000 clones, with around 76% as singletons. This entry comes from a study of cytomegalovirus exposure and HLA in healthy donors. Study-level findings and limits: Cytomegalovirus association was assigned to about 150 TCR beta chains. Later findings reportedly placed an Asian-associated ancestry cluster below the approximately 670-donor mean for N-insertions. Excluded: some indistinguishable V segments such as TRBV6-2 and TRBV6-3.

These donors counted as nominally healthy when sampled, but unrecorded immune exposures were likely. The germline CDR1 and CDR2 sequences are SNHLY and FYNNEI. The CDR3 runs 15 residues. J is TRBJ1-2 and V is TRBV2; tentatively, D is TRBD1 (6 bases). Sequencing used PBMCs. This receptor was obtained from a man aged 18-30 years in good health and CMV-seronegative. The DNA of the CDR3 is TGTGCCAGCAGTCCTGGACAGCGAACTAACTATGGCTACCCCTTC. Protein product: CASSPGQRTNYGYPF.